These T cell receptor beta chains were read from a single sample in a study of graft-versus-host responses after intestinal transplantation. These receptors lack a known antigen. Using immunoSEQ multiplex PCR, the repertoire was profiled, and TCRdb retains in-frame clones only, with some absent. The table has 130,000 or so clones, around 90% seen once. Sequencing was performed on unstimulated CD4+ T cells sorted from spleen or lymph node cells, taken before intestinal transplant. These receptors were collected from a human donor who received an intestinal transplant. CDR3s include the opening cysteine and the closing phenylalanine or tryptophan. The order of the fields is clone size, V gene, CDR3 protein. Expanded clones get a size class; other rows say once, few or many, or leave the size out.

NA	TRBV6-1	CASSEEGGRKETQYF
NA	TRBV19	CASSIRGDGSGNTIYF
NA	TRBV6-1	CASSVADSYEQYF
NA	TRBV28	CASREISNSPLHF
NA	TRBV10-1	CASYIISSRAEGANVLTF
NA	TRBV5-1	CASSVTGQGSFF
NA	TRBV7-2	CASSLELAGTDTQYF
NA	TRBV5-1	CASSSTVRYGYTF
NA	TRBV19	CASSIGPSLGGGTDTQYF
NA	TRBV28	CASSSNPGQVNQPQHF
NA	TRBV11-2	CASSPRDPTQETQYF
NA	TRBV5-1	CASSLGDVTGELFF
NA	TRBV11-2	CASSPSGIGDTQYF
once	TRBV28	CASTPDRVGLGRSKNIQYF
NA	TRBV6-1	CASRVGPATNEKLFF
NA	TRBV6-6	CASSYPGQVNQPQHF
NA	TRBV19	CASRRKGSELNPYGYTF